This TCR beta chain came from a study of blood T cell repertoires in COVID-19. Study in general: Acute and convalescent COVID-19 specimens originated in the United States, Italy and Spain. Sources were T cells, B-cell-depleted T cells, or PBMCs; the material itself was cDNA or gDNA.

Original methodology: For nucleated cells, counts were estimated from reference gene primer amplification. Sequencing used immunoSEQ multiplex PCR; TCRdb keeps in-frame clones, though not all of them. V, J and clone size derive from that table, while D and trimming were established from the DNA sequence. Of about 300,000 clones in the sample, roughly 86% were seen once. V gave up 3 bases and J gave up 4 bases; unmatched junction bases: 5. Per the germline V gene, CDR1 is SGHNT and CDR2 is YYREEE (reference sequence). CDR3 length equals 14 residues. The receptor comes from a man between 70 and 80 years old with acute or convalescent COVID-19. This chain links TRBV5-4 with TRBJ2-7; 9 nucleotides agree with TRBD1. Specimen: peripheral blood. The CDR3 loop is CASSSGTGKYEQYF. In DNA form, the CDR3 reads TGTGCCAGCAGCTCCGGGACAGGGAAGTACGAGCAGTACTTC.